These T cell receptor beta chains were read from a single sample in a study of cytomegalovirus exposure and HLA in healthy donors. Clones were read by immunoSEQ multiplex PCR, and TCRdb kept only the in-frame ones, dropping some. The sample has about 100,000 clones; about four fifths are singletons. Input material: PBMCs. The receptors were gathered from a man aged 25-45 years in good health and CMV-seronegative. Both conserved end residues are part of each CDR3. Fields, in order: CDR3 length, J gene, clone size, V gene, D gene, CDR3 DNA, CDR3 protein. A D gene is named only where the DNA matches it firmly. Size tells how often a clone was seen (once, few, many) or the class of an expanded clone, and some rows leave it out.

13 TRBJ2-7 - TRBV30 - TGTGCCTGGAAGAGTCGTAAAACTTACGAGCAGTACTTC CAWKSRKTYEQYF
15 TRBJ2-1 - TRBV19 TRBD1 TGTGCCAGTAGTATCCCGGGACAGGGAGCCAATGAGCAGTTCTTC CASSIPGQGANEQFF
13 TRBJ2-1 - TRBV6-1 TRBD1 TGTGCCAGTCCGGGACAGGGGTACGGTGAGCAGTTCTTC CASPGQGYGEQFF
14 TRBJ2-5 - TRBV6-5 - TGTGCCAGCAGGGATGGAGGACGGCCAGAGACCCAGTACTTC CASRDGGRPETQYF
14 TRBJ1-2 - TRBV2 TRBD1 TGTGCCAGCAGTGAAGATAGGGGGCCGGATGGCTACACCTTC CASSEDRGPDGYTF
15 TRBJ2-3 - TRBV6-1 TRBD1 TGTGCCAGCAGTGAACTACAGGGGGCTGTAGATACGCAGTATTTT CASSELQGAVDTQYF
16 TRBJ2-7 - TRBV2 - TGTGCCAGCAGTGTCGACAGCCTTTCCCTAACCTACGAGCAGTACTTC CASSVDSLSLTYEQYF
15 TRBJ1-3 - TRBV15 - TGTGCCACCAGCGTGGCGGAAGTCGCTGGAAACACCATATATTTT CATSVAEVAGNTIYF
14 TRBJ2-3 - TRBV6-5 - TGTGCCAGCAGGAAGACAGGTCCTCCAGATACGCAGTATTTT CASRKTGPPDTQYF
15 TRBJ1-3 - TRBV6-1 - TGTGCCAGCACCCCTTATCCGACAGGTTCAGGCACCATATATTTT CASTPYPTGSGTIYF
17 TRBJ2-2 - TRBV27 TRBD1 TGTGCCAGCAGTTTAATCGGGACAGGGTGGCGCACCGGGGAGCTGTTTTTT CASSLIGTGWRTGELFF
14 TRBJ1-1 - TRBV5-1 - TGCGCCAGCAGCTTCGCGGGGGGAAACACTGAAGCTTTCTTT CASSFAGGNTEAFF
21 TRBJ1-2 - TRBV14 - TGTGCCAGCAGCCAAGAGGTTTTTCGTACCTCGTGGGGCACTTTCAACTATGGCTACACCTTC CASSQEVFRTSWGTFNYGYTF
13 TRBJ1-2 - TRBV28 - TGTGCCAGCAGCTTGGGAGTTAACTATGGCTACACCTTC CASSLGVNYGYTF
14 TRBJ2-4 - TRBV5-6 TRBD1 TGTGCCAGCAGCCGACAGGGGGCCAAAAACATTCAGTACTTC CASSRQGAKNIQYF
15 TRBJ2-5 once TRBV27 - TGTGCCAGCACCCCCCTTGGGGGGGCTCGGGAGACCCAGTACTTC CASTPLGGARETQYF
15 TRBJ1-2 - TRBV2 TRBD1 TGTGCCAGCAGCGCTACAGGGGGCGCGACCTATGGCTACACCTTC CASSATGGATYGYTF
14 TRBJ2-2 - TRBV9 - TGTGCCAGCAGCGCTAAAGCCGTCACCGGGGAGCTGTTTTTT CASSAKAVTGELFF
18 TRBJ2-2 - TRBV7-7 TRBD1 TGTGCTAGCAGCTTAAGGGTTCACAGGGGGGAGGCCACCGGGGAGCTGTTTTTT CASSLRVHRGEATGELFF
15 TRBJ1-2 - TRBV7-9 - TGTGCCAGCCGGAGGTTGGGGGGTATGAACTATGGCTACACCTTC CASRRLGGMNYGYTF
14 TRBJ1-3 - TRBV4-3 - TGCGCCAGCAGCCAAGCTCTATCGCGGGACACCATATATTTT CASSQALSRDTIYF
12 TRBJ1-1 few TRBV5-4 - TGTGCCAGCAGCCCCAACAGGGTAGAGGCTTTCTTT CASSPNRVEAFF
14 TRBJ1-4 once TRBV7-9 TRBD1 TGTGCCAGCAGCTTAGCTGGGACAGTCGAAAAACTGTTTTTT CASSLAGTVEKLFF
14 TRBJ2-1 - TRBV13 - TGTGCCAGCAGCGCCCGACTAGGTTCCAATGAGCAGTTCTTC CASSARLGSNEQFF
15 TRBJ2-7 - TRBV5-1 TRBD2 TGCGCCAGCAGCTCCGATAGCGGGAGGGTGCGAGAGCAGTACTTC CASSSDSGRVREQYF
14 TRBJ1-2 - TRBV7-9 TRBD1 TGTGCCAGCAGCCTGGGACAGGGAGTGGATGGCTACACCTTC CASSLGQGVDGYTF
12 TRBJ2-5 - TRBV11-2 - TGTGCCAGCAGCTCTACTTGGAGGAGCCAGTACTTC CASSSTWRSQYF
16 TRBJ1-1 - TRBV12-5 - TGTGCTAGTGGTCCCGTCCGGGGGGGAACGAACACTGAAGCTTTCTTT CASGPVRGGTNTEAFF
14 TRBJ2-7 - TRBV2 TRBD1 TGTGCCAGCAGTGTGACAGGGGTTGGGTACGAGCAGTACTTC CASSVTGVGYEQYF
15 TRBJ2-1 - TRBV5-4 TRBD1 TGTGCCAGCAGCTCCGGGACAGTACAAGGCAATGAGCAGTTCTTC CASSSGTVQGNEQFF
16 TRBJ1-1 - TRBV7-9 - TGTGCCAGCAGCCCGGTGCTGGGTTCGTTGAGGACTGAAGCTTTCTTT CASSPVLGSLRTEAFF
15 TRBJ2-7 - TRBV25-1 TRBD1 TGTGCCAGCAGTGAAGGACAGGGAGCTTCGTACGAGCAGTACTTC CASSEGQGASYEQYF
14 TRBJ1-5 - TRBV6-5 - TGTGCCAGCAGACCGGGACATACAAGGCAGCCCCAGCATTTT CASRPGHTRQPQHF
14 TRBJ2-1 - TRBV4-1 TRBD2 TGCGCCAGCAGCCACACCGGGACTATCAATGAGCAGTTCTTC CASSHTGTINEQFF
17 TRBJ2-2 - TRBV4-3 - TGCGCCAGCAGCCAAGAGTCTTTCAGGGGCCTTGGCGGGGAGCTGTTTTTT CASSQESFRGLGGELFF
16 TRBJ1-6 once TRBV21-1 - TGTGCCAGCAGCAAAGGGGACAGGGGAGATAATTCACCCCTCCACTTT CASSKGDRGDNSPLHF
16 TRBJ2-1 - TRBV5-1 TRBD2 TGCGCCAGCAGCTCGGGACTAGCAGGCTCCTACAATGAGCAGTTCTTC CASSSGLAGSYNEQFF
13 TRBJ2-1 once TRBV9 - TGTGCCAGCAGCGTAGTCCCAGACAATGAGCAGTTCTTC CASSVVPDNEQFF
15 TRBJ2-2 - TRBV7-3 TRBD2 TGTGCCAGCAGCTTAGCGGCGGGGGGCACCGGGGAGCTGTTTTTT CASSLAAGGTGELFF
15 TRBJ1-1 - TRBV5-1 TRBD1 TGCGCCAGCAGCTTGGGGGGACAGGGGGACACTGAAGCTTTCTTT CASSLGGQGDTEAFF
14 TRBJ2-5 - TRBV5-1 - TGCGCCAGCAGCTTGGGGGGGGACCAAGAGACCCAGTACTTC CASSLGGDQETQYF
12 TRBJ2-2 few TRBV19 - TGTGCCAGTAAGAGGAGGACCGGGGAGCTGTTTTTT CASKRRTGELFF
17 TRBJ2-3 - TRBV4-2 TRBD1 TGTGCCAGCAGCCGCGCTCTGGGGACAGGGGGCTCAGATACGCAGTATTTT CASSRALGTGGSDTQYF
14 TRBJ2-2 - TRBV11-3 - TGTGCCAGCAGCTTCGGGGCGAACACCGGGGAGCTGTTTTTT CASSFGANTGELFF
16 TRBJ1-1 - TRBV4-1 - TGCGCCAGCAGCCAACCGCTGGAGGGCCGGACGCCTGAAGCTTTCTTT CASSQPLEGRTPEAFF
15 TRBJ1-1 once TRBV30 TRBD1 TGTGCCTGGAGGCTTTTCGGGACAGCGAACACTGAAGCTTTCTTT CAWRLFGTANTEAFF
12 TRBJ2-7 - TRBV6-1 - TGTGCCAGCACCGGCGGAACCTACGAGCAGTACTTC CASTGGTYEQYF
13 TRBJ2-5 once TRBV6-5 TRBD1 TGTGCCAGCAGTTACCCGGACAGGGTGGAGCAGTACTTC CASSYPDRVEQYF